The 24 T cell receptor beta chains below were found in one sample sequenced in a study of Graves' ophthalmopathy and Graves' hyperthyroidism. The study amplified TCR beta CDR3 regions using RNA transcripts. A first-round RT-PCR used HTBI primers, followed by a second-round multiplex PCR. TCRdb processed the multiplex PCR reads anew with MiXCR; each CDR3 protein has one entry. Of about 200,000 distinct CDR3 sequences in the sample, approximately 28% were seen once. Sequencing was carried out using peripheral blood. These receptors all come from a man aged 50 to 59 with Graves' ophthalmopathy.

The chain has TRBV12-3 or TRBV12-4 and TRBJ2-7; TRBD1 aligns across 8 bases. The CDR3 is 13 residues long. Losses at the gene ends were 1 base for V and 7 bases for J; bases not matched to a gene: 3. CDR3 residues: CASSLGTGWEQYF. CDR3 in DNA: TGTGCCAGCAGTTTAGGGACAGGGTGGGAGCAGTACTTC.

This clonotype was detected many times. V gene TRBV4-1 combines with J gene TRBJ2-7; D remains ambiguous. Germline V gene lookup returns CDR1 MGHRA and CDR2 YSYEKL. This CDR3 region has 14 residues. V was clipped by 3 bases and J by 0 bases, with 9 bases between them. CDR3 nucleotide sequence: TGCGCCAGCAGCCACGGACGGAGCTCCTACGAGCAGTACTTC. Amino acids: CASSHGRSSYEQYF.

This clonotype showed up many times. The CDR3 sequence is CASSPRDGWVETQYF. In nucleotides, the CDR3 is TGTGCCAGCTCACCACGGGATGGCTGGGTGGAGACCCAGTACTTC. The chain uses TRBV18 and TRBJ2-5; no firm D call. This CDR3 comprises 15 residues. V was clipped by 1 base and J by 5 bases, with 14 bases between them. Germline V gene data show CDR1 as KGHSH and CDR2 as LQKENI.

This clonotype was recorded many times. The V call is TRBV6-1, the J call TRBJ1-3; TRBD1 matches 8 bases. Germline V gene lookup returns CDR1 MNHNS and CDR2 SASEGT. CDR3 length: 16 residues. The trim removed 5 bases at V and 0 bases at J, leaving 6 bases unmatched. CDR3 loop: CASSTGQGLSGNTIYF. The CDR3 DNA reads as TGTGCCAGCAGTACAGGACAGGGCCTCTCTGGAAACACCATATATTTT.

At least ten counts were recorded for this clonotype. The chain links TRBV6-5 to TRBJ1-1, with no clear D. V was trimmed by 5 bases and J by 5 bases, leaving 15 bases between them. The CDR3 contains 14 residues. The germline gives CDR1 MNHEY, CDR2 SVGAGI. The DNA of the CDR3 is TGTGCCAGCAGTCGGTGGACGGGCGGAACTGAAGCTTTCTTT. Translated: CASSRWTGGTEAFF.

The chain has TRBV6-5 and TRBJ2-5; D ambiguous. This CDR3 region has 15 residues. From germline, CDR1 is MNHEY and CDR2 SVGAGI. V was shortened by 0 bases and J by 5 bases, with 13 bases between the two germline ends. CDR3 in amino acids: CASSYSTGIGETQYF. CDR3 nucleotides: TGTGCCAGCAGTTACTCGACCGGCATTGGTGAGACCCAGTACTTC.

This clonotype was seen many times. The chain has TRBV6-1 and TRBJ1-2; 7 bases are shared with TRBD1. V shed 0 bases and J 5 bases; nucleotides not matched to a gene: 6. CDR3 length: 15 amino acids. Germline CDR1 and CDR2: MNHNS and SASEGT. The CDR3 DNA sequence: TGTGCCAGCAGTGAAGCGAGGAACAGGGGATATGGCTACACCTTC. Protein: CASSEARNRGYGYTF.

This clonotype was seen repeatedly, ten times or more. This rearrangement joins TRBV6-2 or TRBV6-3 to TRBJ1-1, with 7 bases lining up with TRBD1. The CDR3 is 18 amino acids. CDR1 MNHEY and CDR2 SVGEGT come from the germline V gene. The ends lost 2 bases at V and 0 bases at J; junction bases unmatched: 12. CDR3 sequence: CASSYMIGTADMNTEAFF. The DNA of the CDR3 is TGTGCCAGCAGTTACATGATCGGGACAGCCGATATGAACACTGAAGCTTTCTTT.

This clonotype was observed at least ten times. V gene TRBV28 combines with J gene TRBJ1-1; TRBD1 matches at 7 bases. Losses at the gene ends were 3 bases for V and 0 bases for J; bases not matched to a gene: 1. Germline V gene lookup returns CDR1 MDHEN and CDR2 SYDVKM. The length of the CDR3 is 14 residues. This CDR3 reads CASSFTGVNTEAFF. The CDR3 nucleotides read TGTGCCAGCAGTTTTACAGGGGTGAACACTGAAGCTTTCTTT.

The genes are TRBV7-3 and TRBJ2-2; no definite D call. The CDR3 is 13 amino acids. V was shortened by 2 bases and J by 5 bases, with 6 bases between the two germline ends. Germline loops: CDR1 SGHTA, CDR2 FQGTGA. The CDR3 DNA follows: TGTGCCAGCAGCTTAGGGTGGACCGGGGAGCTGTTTTTT. This encodes CASSLGWTGELFF.

This clonotype was seen at least ten times. J is TRBJ2-5 and V is TRBV29-1, with D possibly being TRBD2 (6 bases). In germline, CDR1 is SQVTM, CDR2 ANQGSEA. The V end lost 7 bases, the J end lost 0 bases, and 12 bases lay between the germline ends. CDR3 length equals 13 residues. For the CDR3, the DNA is TGCAGCGCTCTATGGGACTACCAAGAGACCCAGTACTTC. Translation: CSALWDYQETQYF.

In nucleotides, the CDR3 is TGTGCCAGCAGTAACCTACCGACAGGGGAGAATGGCTACACCTTC. Its translation is CASSNLPTGENGYTF. The rearrangement uses TRBV6-2 or TRBV6-3 and TRBJ1-2; 8 bases match TRBD1. CDR3 size: 15 residues. The germline V gene encodes CDR1 MNHEY and CDR2 SVGEGT. Unmatched junction bases numbered 11, after V lost 5 bases and J lost 6 bases.

The chain has TRBV7-8 and TRBJ2-7, with D possibly matching TRBD2 (6 bases). The CDR3 totals 15 residues. The germline V and J ends were trimmed by 1 base and 2 bases, with 12 bases remaining between them. Germline V lookup: CDR1 SGHVS, CDR2 FQNEAQ. Written as DNA, the CDR3 is TGTGCCAGCAGCTTAGGAATGGCGGGAACCTACGAGCAGTACTTC. Translated: CASSLGMAGTYEQYF.

There are many counts of this clonotype. This rearrangement joins TRBV20-1 to TRBJ2-7; 10 bases fit TRBD1. V shed 7 bases, J shed 0 bases, and the junction held 6 bases outside the gene matches. The germline CDR1 and CDR2 sequences are DFQATT and SNEGSKA (reference sequence). The CDR3 is 14 amino acids. CDR3 loop: CSGTGTGVSYEQYF. CDR3 sequence (DNA): TGCAGTGGCACCGGGACAGGGGTCTCCTACGAGCAGTACTTC.

This clonotype was found many times. The CDR3 loop is CAAPGGSAGSSYEQYF. CDR3 DNA: TGTGCCGCACCGGGGGGGAGCGCGGGGAGCTCCTACGAGCAGTACTTC. The chain carries TRBV30 and TRBJ2-7, with 8 bases matching TRBD2. Germline V gives CDR1 GTSNPN, CDR2 SVGIG (reference sequence). With 8 bases clipped from V and 0 bases from J, the junction kept 15 bases outside the gene matches. This CDR3 region has 16 residues.

This clonotype was observed at least ten times. CDR3 region: CASSTEARGLTGELFF. CDR3 nucleotides: TGTGCCAGCAGCACCGAGGCCAGGGGGCTGACCGGGGAGCTGTTTTTT. This chain joins TRBV6-1 and TRBJ2-2; TRBD1 agrees at 8 bases. The CDR3 loop spans 16 amino acids. CDR1 is MNHNS, CDR2 SASEGT, per germline. V lost 6 bases to trimming and J lost 5 bases; unmatched junction nucleotides: 11.

Note on this clonotype: This may be a read error: a much more frequent sequence differs by one nucleotide. For the CDR3, the DNA is TGTGCCAGCAGCCAATGGGACCTATTGGGCTCCTATAATTCACCCCTCCACTTT. It translates to CASSQWDLLGSYNSPLHF. The chain joins TRBV3-1 to TRBJ1-6, with D perhaps TRBD1 (5 bases). Trimming removed 2 bases at V and 0 bases at J, with 14 bases between. CDR3 length: 18 amino acids. Germline V gene data show CDR1 as LGHDT and CDR2 as YNNKEL (reference sequence). Using reference TRBV3-1 and TRBJ1-6 for the parts outside the CDR3, the full variable domain is DTAVSQTPKYLVTQMGNDKSIKCEQNLGHDTMYWYKQDSKKFLKIMFSYNNKELIINETVPNRFSPKSPDKAHLNLHINSLELGDSAVYFCASSQWDLLGSYNSPLHFGNGTRLTVT.

This clonotype was seen ten or more times. The rearrangement links TRBV20-1 to TRBJ1-5, with 7 positions matching TRBD1. The CDR3 is made up of 17 amino acids. CDR1 and CDR2 from the germline V gene are DFQATT and SNEGSKA (reference sequence). The junction had 10 bases not matched to a gene; V was cut back by 2 bases and J by 0 bases. Here the CDR3 reads CSARRRAGTDSNQPQHF. CDR3 in DNA: TGCAGTGCTAGACGAAGGGCGGGGACAGATAGCAATCAGCCCCAGCATTTT.

The V call is TRBV5-1, the J call TRBJ1-3; D is unclear. The CDR3 is 15 amino acids. Germline V lookup: CDR1 SGHRS, CDR2 YFSETQ. Between the trimmed V and J ends, which lost 6 bases and 1 base, there was a span of 14 bases. CDR3 DNA: TGCGCCAGCACCGACAACCCGGGATCTGGAAACACCATATATTTT. The encoded protein is CASTDNPGSGNTIYF.

This clonotype has at least ten counts. The genes are TRBV24-1 and TRBJ2-5; possibly TRBD1 for D (6 bases). The V and J ends lost 0 bases and 0 bases respectively, with 13 bases between them. Germline values: CDR1 KGHDR, CDR2 SFDVKD. This CDR3 region has 17 residues. Here the CDR3 DNA reads TGTGCCACCAGTGATTTGCCGGGACAACGGTACCAAGAGACCCAGTACTTC. Translation: CATSDLPGQRYQETQYF.

Ten or more counts support this clonotype. The chain carries TRBV11-2 and TRBJ1-5, with 10 nucleotides matching TRBD1. This CDR3 is built from 16 residues. V was pared by 5 bases and J by 3 bases, with 7 bases of the junction left unmatched. Germline CDR1 SGHAT, CDR2 FQNNGV. CDR3 region: CASSPGQGFNNQPQHF. The CDR3 nucleotides read TGTGCCAGCAGCCCGGGACAGGGGTTTAACAATCAGCCCCAGCATTTT.

This chain links TRBV6-1 with TRBJ2-7, with D possibly TRBD1 on 7 matching bases. Trimming removed 6 bases at V and 0 bases at J, with 12 bases between. The V gene's germline CDR1 is MNHNS and CDR2 SASEGT. The CDR3 covers 14 residues. CDR3 nucleotide sequence: TGTGCCAGCAGGAGGAGGGGGCTCTCCTACGAGCAGTACTTC. It codes for CASRRRGLSYEQYF.

This clonotype was seen at least ten times. The chain carries TRBV2 and TRBJ2-6; 7 bases fit TRBD1. The CDR3 sequence is 14 residues long. From germline, CDR1 is SNHLY and CDR2 FYNNEI. Trimming cost V 5 bases and J 2 bases; bases outside gene matches: 0. CDR3 residues: CASSRGPGANVLTF. The CDR3 nucleotides are TGTGCCAGCAGTAGGGGGCCTGGGGCCAACGTCCTGACTTTC.

This clonotype was observed many times. The chain combines TRBV28 with TRBJ2-7, with a tentative D call TRBD1 (6 bases). Per the germline V gene, CDR1 is MDHEN and CDR2 is SYDVKM. The CDR3 is 17 residues long. V gave up 3 bases and J gave up 1 base, with 19 bases separating them. The CDR3 loop reads CASSFLLQGGVSYEQYF. Written as DNA, the CDR3 is TGTGCCAGCAGTTTCTTACTACAGGGTGGGGTTTCCTACGAGCAGTACTTC.